The 14 T cell receptor beta chains given below trace back to one sample, sequenced in a study of blood T cell repertoires in COVID-19. Data came from immunoSEQ multiplex PCR; TCRdb stores just in-frame clones and leaves some out. The data show some 170,000 clones, roughly 87% seen once. The sequenced sample was PBMCs or T cells enriched from blood (not recorded which). Source of these receptors: a human donor with acute COVID-19. The donor label of this sample is uncertain.

V usage is TRBV5-4 and J usage is TRBJ2-3, with D perhaps TRBD2 (6 bases). This CDR3 is built from 14 residues. From germline, CDR1 is SGHNT and CDR2 YYREEE (reference sequence). V was clipped by 4 bases and J by 1 base, with 10 bases between them. The CDR3 bases are TGTGCCAGCAGCGTCTGGGGGGGCACAGATACGCAGTATTTT. Encoded protein: CASSVWGGTDTQYF.

This sequence joins TRBV6-1 and TRBJ1-5; D possibly corresponds to TRBD1 (5 bases). The CDR3 has 18 amino acids. Between the trimmed V and J ends, which lost 0 bases and 0 bases, there was a span of 15 bases. In germline, CDR1 is MNHNS, CDR2 SASEGT. In DNA form, the CDR3 reads TGTGCCAGCAGTGAAGCGGCTACCGGCGGACATAGCAATCAGCCCCAGCATTTT. Translation gives CASSEAATGGHSNQPQHF.

The chain combines TRBV19 with TRBJ1-5; D not resolved. The CDR3 contains 14 residues. V was pared by 3 bases and J by 2 bases, with 8 bases between. Germline loops: CDR1 LNHDA, CDR2 SQIVND (reference sequence). CDR3 sequence (DNA): TGTGCCAGTAGTATTACGGTGGGCAATCAGCCCCAGCATTTT. Its translation is CASSITVGNQPQHF.

The V and J genes are TRBV9 and TRBJ1-3, with TRBD1 identical over 7 bases. CDR1 SGDLS and CDR2 YYNGEE come from the germline V gene. The CDR3 contains 17 residues. Trimming at V came to 3 bases and at J to 1 base, leaving 10 bases not matched to a gene. The CDR3 spells CASSERQGIWSGNTIYF. The CDR3 DNA reads TGTGCCAGCAGCGAAAGACAGGGCATCTGGTCTGGAAACACCATATATTTT.

The chain couples TRBV14 to TRBJ2-2; 11 nucleotides align to TRBD1. CDR1 and CDR2 (germline): SGHDN, FVKESK. The CDR3 is 16 residues long. J was trimmed by 2 bases and V by 6 bases; bases with no gene match: 5. The CDR3 region has the DNA TGTGCCAGCAGGCCAGGACAGGGGGCTAACACCGGGGAGCTGTTTTTT. Translated: CASRPGQGANTGELFF.

The V and J genes are TRBV4-3 and TRBJ2-3, with D uncertain. The ends were cut back, 1 base at V and 0 bases at J, with 2 bases in the middle. The germline gives CDR1 LGHNA, CDR2 YSLEER. The CDR3 runs to 13 residues. CDR3 in amino acids: CASSQASTDTQYF. CDR3 coding DNA: TGCGCCAGCAGCCAAGCAAGCACAGATACGCAGTATTTT.

The V gene is TRBV9, the J gene TRBJ1-2; D might be TRBD1 (5 bases). V lost 0 bases and J lost 7, with 13 bases in between. The CDR3 is 14 amino acids. Germline values: CDR1 SGDLS, CDR2 YYNGEE. The CDR3 spells CASSVGGLSTGYTF. As DNA, the CDR3 is TGTGCCAGCAGCGTAGGGGGACTCTCTACTGGCTACACCTTC.

This sequence joins TRBV9 and TRBJ2-7, with 11 bases fitting TRBD1. The length of the CDR3 is 17 residues. The V and J ends lost 0 bases and 5 bases, in that order; junction bases with no gene match: 10. CDR1 and CDR2 (germline): SGDLS, YYNGEE. The CDR3 loop reads CASSVAPPGQGVDEQYF. In DNA, the CDR3 is TGTGCCAGCAGCGTAGCGCCGCCGGGACAGGGGGTGGACGAGCAGTACTTC.

The CDR3: CASSLEGLRGETQYF. The CDR3 region has the DNA TGTGCCAGCAGCTTAGAGGGTCTTCGGGGGGAGACCCAGTACTTC. The chain employs TRBV7-6 and TRBJ2-5; perhaps TRBD2 as D (6 bases). This CDR3 has 15 amino acids. Between the trimmed V and J ends, which lost 1 base and 5 bases, there was a span of 14 bases. Looked up from germline, CDR1 is SGHVS and CDR2 is FNYEAQ.

The gene calls are TRBV6-5 and TRBJ2-7; the match to TRBD1 covers 9 bases. Germline values: CDR1 MNHEY, CDR2 SVGAGI. The V and J ends lost 6 bases and 2 bases, in that order; junction bases with no gene match: 8. The CDR3 is 15 residues long. The DNA for the CDR3 is TGTGCCAGCAGGGAGGACAGGGGTGGTCCCTACGAGCAGTACTTC. It codes for CASREDRGGPYEQYF.

This clone occurred once. This rearrangement joins TRBV7-9 to TRBJ2-1; TRBD1 is a possible D gene (6 bases). The CDR3 is 17 amino acids. The V gene lost 4 bases and the J gene lost 0 bases, with 16 bases spanning the gap. Germline V gene sequence: CDR1 SEHNR, CDR2 FQNEAQ (reference sequence). The DNA for the CDR3 is TGTGCCAGCAGCTGGCGTGGACAGAAGAGCTCCTACAATGAGCAGTTCTTC. Its protein is CASSWRGQKSSYNEQFF. Full variable domain (outside the CDR3, taken from reference TRBV7-9 and TRBJ2-1): DTGVSQNPRHKITKRGQNVTFRCDPISEHNRLYWYRQTLGQGPEFLTYFQNEAQLEKSRLLSDRFSAERPKGSFSTLEIQRTEQGDSAMYLCASSWRGQKSSYNEQFFGPGTRLTVL.

The chain joins TRBV2 to TRBJ1-4; 8 nucleotides agree with TRBD1. Germline lookup yields CDR1 SNHLY and CDR2 FYNNEI. The ends lost 5 bases at V and 8 bases at J; junction bases unmatched: 10. The CDR3 covers 15 residues. The CDR3 region is CASSFQDRGGEKLFF. The DNA for the CDR3 is TGTGCCAGCAGTTTCCAAGACAGGGGAGGGGAAAAACTGTTTTTT.

The chain is built from TRBV14 and TRBJ2-5, with D possibly TRBD1 on 6 matching bases. V was trimmed by 7 bases and J by 2 bases, leaving 11 bases between them. The germline gives CDR1 SGHDN, CDR2 FVKESK. The CDR3 extends over 13 amino acids. The DNA for the CDR3 is TGTGCCAGCAACGGACAGCAGCAAGAGACCCAGTACTTC. It yields the protein CASNGQQQETQYF. The complete variable domain, with remaining parts taken from reference TRBV14 and TRBJ2-5, reads EAGVTQFPSHSVIEKGQTVTLRCDPISGHDNLYWYRRVMGKEIKFLLHFVKESKQDESGMPNNRFLAERTGGTYSTLKVQPAELEDSGVYFCASNGQQQETQYFGPGTRLLVL.

This CDR3 reads CASSTSLDRLNTEAFF. CDR3 in DNA: TGTGCCAGTAGTACGTCCCTGGACAGGCTGAACACTGAAGCTTTCTTT. The chain carries TRBV19 and TRBJ1-1; 7 bases agree with TRBD1. The trim removed 4 bases at V and 0 bases at J, leaving 8 bases unmatched. This CDR3 contains 16 residues. Germline CDR1 and CDR2: LNHDA and SQIVND (reference sequence). Full variable domain (remainder filled in from reference TRBV19 and TRBJ1-1): DGGITQSPKYLFRKEGQNVTLSCEQNLNHDAMYWYRQDPGQGLRLIYYSQIVNDFQKGDIAEGYSVSREKKESFPLTVTSAQKNPTAFYLCASSTSLDRLNTEAFFGQGTRLTVV.